The source of this T cell receptor (beta chain) is a study of cytomegalovirus exposure and HLA in healthy donors. General observations from the study: The classifier reportedly diagnosed cytomegalovirus status with high specificity and sensitivity. TCR beta sequences reportedly predicted the HLA-A and HLA-B alleles of most subjects accurately. Most sequenced TCRs were rare (though some public TCRs occurred in many donors). As a later analysis revealed, the rate of TCR association differed by HLA locus, with DRB1 most and HLA-C fewest.

A remark on this clone: Its antigen is currently unknown.

The CDR3 covers 14 residues. CDR1 and CDR2 (germline): MNHNS, SASEGT. The junction had 5 bases not matched to a gene; V was cut back by 4 bases and J by 4 bases. Both 60 Vbeta primers and 13 Jbeta primers went into the PCR. Clones were sequenced by immunoSEQ multiplex PCR, and TCRdb holds only the in-frame ones, with some missing. The data hold 200,000 to 300,000 clones, with approximately 81% observed a single time. The specimen was PBMCs. The origin of this receptor is a woman aged 55-70 years in good health and CMV-seropositive. This chain joins TRBV6-1 and TRBJ1-2; 8 nucleotides line up with TRBD1. The CDR3 spells CASSGSTGGYGYTF. The CDR3 bases are TGTGCCAGCAGTGGCTCCACAGGGGGCTATGGCTACACCTTC.